The next 21 T cell receptor beta chains were all read from a single sample in a study of blood T cell repertoires in COVID-19. Profiled with immunoSEQ multiplex PCR; TCRdb holds only in-frame clones, not every one. In the table there are over 90,000 clones, roughly 87% of which are singletons. Sequenced material: peripheral blood. The receptors derive from a man between 50 and 59 years old with active COVID-19.

There are a few counts of this clone. The J gene is TRBJ2-7, the V gene TRBV19, with 11 bases lining up with TRBD1. The V and J ends lost 5 bases and 6 bases, in that order; junction bases with no gene match: 9. Germline V lookup: CDR1 LNHDA, CDR2 SQIVND (reference sequence). The CDR3 loop spans 15 amino acids. The CDR3 DNA is TGTGCCAGTAGTCGCGGGACAGGGGGTCTGGGCGAGCAGTACTTC. This translates into CASSRGTGGLGEQYF. Full variable domain (remainder filled in from reference TRBV19 and TRBJ2-7): DGGITQSPKYLFRKEGQNVTLSCEQNLNHDAMYWYRQDPGQGLRLIYYSQIVNDFQKGDIAEGYSVSREKKESFPLTVTSAQKNPTAFYLCASSRGTGGLGEQYFGPGTRLTVT.

The chain is built from TRBV6-5 and TRBJ1-5; weak D call: TRBD1 (6 bases). V was cut by 4 bases and J by 7 bases, with 20 bases left in between. Germline V gives CDR1 MNHEY, CDR2 SVGAGI. The CDR3 covers 16 residues. CDR3 nucleotides: TGTGCCAGCAGTTTAAGCCCGGGGGGGGGCAGACAGCCCCAGCATTTT. The encoded protein is CASSLSPGGGRQPQHF.

This chain joins TRBV7-8 and TRBJ2-7; D perhaps matches TRBD2 (6 bases). Trimming took 6 bases from V and 0 from J, leaving 24 bases between them. CDR3 length equals 18 residues. The germline V gene has CDR1 SGHVS and CDR2 FQNEAQ. The DNA of the CDR3 is TGTGCCAGCAGATCTAGAGTGGGGGAACGGAGGGGCTCCTACGAGCAGTACTTC. This encodes CASRSRVGERRGSYEQYF.

The CDR3 region has the DNA TGTGCCACCAGTGACCGACATTCGACTCAGCCCCAGCATTTT. It codes for CATSDRHSTQPQHF. The chain has TRBV24-1 and TRBJ1-5; D is unresolved. The germline V gene encodes CDR1 KGHDR and CDR2 SFDVKD. There are 14 residues in the CDR3. Deletions cut 4 bases from V and 6 bases from J, with 12 bases between.

The CDR3 loop is CSAAGDGYTF. In DNA form, the CDR3 reads TGCAGCGCAGCAGGGGATGGCTACACCTTC. The rearrangement links TRBV29-1 to TRBJ1-2; perhaps TRBD1 as D (6 bases). Per germline, CDR1 SQVTM and CDR2 ANQGSEA. The CDR3 runs 10 residues. The ends were cut back, 7 bases at V and 6 bases at J, with 9 bases in the middle.

The chain joins TRBV7-9 to TRBJ1-1, with 8 nucleotides matching TRBD1. With V trimmed by 1 base and J by 5 bases, 0 bases remained unmatched. The length of the CDR3 is 13 residues. Germline V lookup: CDR1 SEHNR, CDR2 FQNEAQ (reference sequence). The CDR3 region has the DNA TGTGCCAGCAGCTTAGGGACAGGGACTGAAGCTTTCTTT. Translating it yields CASSLGTGTEAFF. The full variable domain, with the rest looked up from reference TRBV7-9 and TRBJ1-1, is DTGVSQNPRHKITKRGQNVTFRCDPISEHNRLYWYRQTLGQGPEFLTYFQNEAQLEKSRLLSDRFSAERPKGSFSTLEIQRTEQGDSAMYLCASSLGTGTEAFFGQGTRLTVV.

J is TRBJ2-2 and V is TRBV5-4; maybe TRBD1 (8 bases). V lost 7 bases, J lost 2 bases, and 21 bases lay in between. The CDR3 consists of 17 residues. CDR1 is SGHNT, CDR2 YYREEE, per germline (reference sequence). The CDR3 sequence is CASYTGGGASNTGELFF. The CDR3 nucleotides read TGTGCCAGCTATACAGGGGGAGGGGCCTCCAACACCGGGGAGCTGTTTTTT.

The chain recombines TRBV6-5 with TRBJ2-2; 14 bases map to TRBD2. Germline V gene sequence: CDR1 MNHEY, CDR2 SVGAGI. Unmatched junction bases numbered 5, after V lost 10 bases and J lost 4 bases. The CDR3 consists of 15 residues. The CDR3 DNA sequence: TGTGCCATTGGGACTAGCGGGGGTAGCACCGGGGAGCTGTTTTTT. Its protein is CAIGTSGGSTGELFF.

The chain has TRBV6-2 or TRBV6-3 and TRBJ1-2; 8 bases line up with TRBD1. The ends lost 1 base at V and 4 bases at J; junction bases unmatched: 14. From germline, CDR1 is MNHEY and CDR2 SVGEGT. The CDR3 runs to 18 residues. The CDR3 region is CASSYYDRGPFVTYGYTF. DNA for the CDR3: TGTGCCAGCAGTTACTACGACAGGGGACCCTTCGTGACCTATGGCTACACCTTC.

The chain joins TRBV5-1 to TRBJ2-5, with D perhaps TRBD1 (5 bases). Germline V gene sequence: CDR1 SGHRS, CDR2 YFSETQ. Trimming removed 1 base from V and 2 bases from J, with 9 bases in between. There are 14 residues in the CDR3. CDR3 in amino acids: CASSLYQGQETQYF. In nucleotides, the CDR3 is TGCGCCAGCAGCTTGTACCAGGGTCAAGAGACCCAGTACTTC.

This chain uses TRBV15 with TRBJ2-1; D is perhaps TRBD2 (6 bases). Between the trimmed V and J ends, which lost 1 base and 9 bases, there was a span of 13 bases. CDR1 LNHNV and CDR2 YYDKDF come from the germline V gene (reference sequence). The CDR3 totals 14 residues. The CDR3: CATSRGVIGGEQFF. The CDR3 bases are TGTGCCACCAGCAGAGGGGTTATCGGGGGTGAGCAGTTCTTC.

The V call is TRBV9, the J call TRBJ2-3, with TRBD2 matching 9 bases. The ends lost 0 bases at V and 1 base at J; junction bases unmatched: 3. This CDR3 is built from 16 residues. From germline, CDR1 is SGDLS and CDR2 YYNGEE. In DNA form, the CDR3 reads TGTGCCAGCAGCGTAGGGCAGCGGGGGGGCACAGATACGCAGTATTTT. Its translation is CASSVGQRGGTDTQYF.

This clone was recorded only once. The chain uses TRBV2 and TRBJ1-5; D is possibly TRBD1 (5 bases). Germline-derived CDR1 and CDR2 are SNHLY and FYNNEI. CDR3 length equals 13 residues. V was cut by 5 bases and J by 5 bases, with 10 bases left in between. The CDR3 here is CASSPDSYQPQHF. The CDR3 nucleotides are TGTGCCAGCAGTCCCGACAGCTATCAGCCCCAGCATTTT.

The chain uses TRBV3-1 (or the pseudogene TRBV3-2) and TRBJ2-5; weak D call: TRBD2 (7 bases). Looked up from germline, CDR1 is LGHDT and CDR2 is YNNKEL (reference sequence). With 2 bases removed from V and 5 bases from J, the gap between germline ends came to 12 bases. The CDR3 extends over 14 amino acids. The CDR3 protein is CASSQNGGRETQYF. CDR3 in DNA: TGTGCCAGCAGCCAAAACGGGGGGCGGGAGACCCAGTACTTC.

This clone was counted a single time. This rearrangement joins TRBV6-2 or TRBV6-3 to TRBJ1-5; D gene uncertain. The CDR3 loop spans 13 amino acids. Germline V lookup: CDR1 MNHEY, CDR2 SVGEGT. Trimming pared 4 bases from V and 7 bases from J, leaving 11 bases between. The CDR3 DNA reads TGTGCCAGCAGTTTAGTCCCACCCCAGCCCCAGCATTTT. It is translated as CASSLVPPQPQHF.

The chain combines TRBV3-1 (or the pseudogene TRBV3-2) with TRBJ1-2, with D perhaps matching TRBD1 (5 bases). The CDR3 length is 14 residues. Germline CDR1 LGHDT, CDR2 YNNKEL (reference sequence). V was cut by 7 bases and J by 4 bases, with 16 bases left in between. The DNA of the CDR3 is TGTGCCAGCACCTCGGGGGTCAGATTCTATGGCTACACCTTC. It is translated as CASTSGVRFYGYTF.

The chain links TRBV5-4 to TRBJ2-1, with 11 bases lining up with TRBD2. In germline, CDR1 is SGHNT, CDR2 YYREEE (reference sequence). The CDR3 covers 16 residues. V was clipped by 1 base and J by 10 bases; unmatched bases: 10. The CDR3: CASSLLGSGGAWEQFF. The CDR3 DNA sequence: TGTGCCAGCAGCTTGTTGGGTAGCGGGGGGGCTTGGGAGCAGTTCTTC.

The chain has TRBV4-1 and TRBJ1-1; D call uncertain. The CDR3 has 16 residues. Per germline, CDR1 MGHRA and CDR2 YSYEKL. Deletions cut 4 bases from V and 0 bases from J, with 15 bases between. For the CDR3, the DNA is TGCGCCAGCAGCCGGGGAGGGCCCGGAATGAACACTGAAGCTTTCTTT. It encodes CASSRGGPGMNTEAFF.

J is TRBJ1-2 and V is TRBV6-6; 8 positions match TRBD1. The CDR3 has 14 residues. With V trimmed by 4 bases and J by 7 bases, 8 bases remained unmatched. Germline-derived CDR1 and CDR2 are MNHNY and SVGAGI (reference sequence). CDR3 sequence reads: CASSFSDRARGYTF. CDR3 bases: TGTGCCAGCAGTTTTTCGGACAGGGCGCGTGGCTACACCTTC.

The DNA of the CDR3 is TGTGCCAGCAGCTTAATCGTTCAAGGGGGACAGAAAAACTATGGCTACACCTTC. Encoded protein: CASSLIVQGGQKNYGYTF. This chain uses TRBV7-8 with TRBJ1-2; 7 bases match TRBD1. Losses at the gene ends were 2 bases for V and 2 bases for J; bases not matched to a gene: 14. The CDR3 runs 18 residues. The germline V gene encodes CDR1 SGHVS and CDR2 FQNEAQ.

This clone appeared a single time. This chain connects TRBV10-3 to TRBJ2-7, with a weak D call TRBD1 (6 bases). This CDR3 comprises 15 residues. Germline CDR1 and CDR2: ENHRY and SYGVKD. Trimming took off 4 bases at V and 0 bases at J, with 13 bases between the two ends. Here the CDR3 DNA reads TGTGCCATCAGTGGGGGTAGGGGGAGCTCCTACGAGCAGTACTTC. This encodes CAISGGRGSSYEQYF.